This T cell receptor beta chain was profiled in a study of T-cell reconstitution after alpha-beta-depleted transplantation in children. General study points: Where some patients showed high TCRbeta diversity at day 60, it came from recipient T cells and thymic progenitors that had survived.

Per the germline V gene, CDR1 is MNHNS and CDR2 is SASEGT. Deletions cut 7 bases from V and 2 bases from J, with 25 bases between. This CDR3 comprises 18 residues. This clonotype occurred a few times. Its target is unknown. Unique molecular identifiers tagged the TCRbeta library. TCRdb analysed the PCR reads with MiXCR anew, one entry per CDR3 protein. Of fewer than 550,000 distinct CDR3 sequences in the sample, about an eighth were seen once. The specimen was PBMCs, mostly from graft donor cells, collected 180 days after TCRalphabeta/CD19-depleted stem cell transplant. The chain joins TRBV6-1 to TRBJ2-3, with D maybe TRBD2 (6 bases). This sequence was found in a female patient between 2 and 15 years old who had a stem cell transplant for aplastic anemia, so the T cells may come from the graft donor. This CDR3 is CASTSKPRDWKVTDTQYF. The CDR3 bases are TGTGCCAGCACCTCCAAACCCCGGGACTGGAAAGTCACAGATACGCAGTATTTT.